These 14 T cell receptor beta chains came from one sample sequenced in a study of T cells in Graves' hyperthyroidism and ophthalmopathy. Researchers amplified the TCR beta CDR3 regions from RNA transcripts. First-round RT-PCR of the TCR CDR3 relied on the HTBI primer set. From the multiplex PCR reads, TCRdb called clonotypes with MiXCR, one entry per CDR3 protein. There are 550,000 to 600,000 distinct CDR3 sequences in the sample; approximately 15% occur only once, and 6.5% to 9% lies in the top ten. Material for sequencing was blood. The receptor source for this set is a young woman with Graves' ophthalmopathy.

This clonotype occurred many times. The chain joins TRBV12-3 or TRBV12-4 to TRBJ1-3; no clear D. The CDR3 length is 15 residues. Trimming removed 3 bases from V and 1 base from J, with 10 bases in between. CDR3 region: CASSFWVGSGNTIYF. CDR3 sequence (DNA): TGTGCCAGCAGTTTTTGGGTCGGATCTGGAAACACCATATATTTT.

This clonotype was seen a few times. The chain employs TRBV6-1 and TRBJ2-7; TRBD1 agrees at 7 bases. CDR3 length: 15 residues. V shed 5 bases, J shed 3 bases, and the junction held 10 bases outside the gene matches. Germline loops: CDR1 MNHNS, CDR2 SASEGT. CDR3 amino acids: CASSFSRDRHYEQYF. The CDR3 bases are TGTGCCAGCAGTTTCTCCCGGGACAGACACTACGAGCAGTACTTC.

This clonotype was counted at least ten times. The chain couples TRBV18 to TRBJ2-5; D is perhaps TRBD1 (6 bases). CDR3 length: 13 amino acids. V lost 3 bases, J lost 3 bases, and 8 bases lay in between. Germline V gene data show CDR1 as KGHSH and CDR2 as LQKENI. The CDR3 DNA reads TGTGCCAGCTCACCGGGGGCGGAAGAGACCCAGTACTTC. It yields the protein CASSPGAEETQYF.

This clonotype was seen a handful of times. The chain recombines TRBV5-5 with TRBJ2-7; TRBD1 matches 9 bases. This CDR3 region has 15 residues. The junction had 6 bases not matched to a gene; V was cut back by 2 bases and J by 3 bases. Germline V gives CDR1 SGHKS, CDR2 YYEKEE (reference sequence). In nucleotides, the CDR3 is TGTGCCAGCAGCTTAAGTAACAGGGGGCGCTACGAGCAGTACTTC. Translating gives CASSLSNRGRYEQYF.

There are a few counts of this clonotype. The genes are TRBV9 and TRBJ2-1, with 7 bases identical to TRBD2. V dropped 0 bases and J dropped 8; count of bases not matched to a gene: 5. CDR1 and CDR2 from the germline V gene are SGDLS and YYNGEE. The CDR3 totals 14 residues. The CDR3 sequence is CASSVGGSSYEQFF. In nucleotides, the CDR3 is TGTGCCAGCAGCGTAGGCGGGAGTTCCTATGAGCAGTTCTTC.

The chain is built from TRBV12-5 and TRBJ2-1; TRBD1 agrees at 7 bases. The V gene end was trimmed by 5 bases and the J gene end by 10 bases; junction bases not matched to a gene: 8. The CDR3 length is 13 residues. The V gene's germline CDR1 is LGHNT and CDR2 FRNRAP. The CDR3 sequence: CASGPKGAWEQFF. Written as DNA, the CDR3 is TGTGCTAGTGGTCCAAAGGGGGCGTGGGAGCAGTTCTTC.

CDR3 amino acids: CASSQDRVLNTEAFF. DNA for the CDR3: TGCGCCAGCAGCCAAGACAGGGTCCTGAACACTGAAGCTTTCTTT. The rearrangement uses TRBV4-3 and TRBJ1-1; perhaps TRBD1 as D (5 bases). This CDR3 has 15 amino acids. Per the germline V gene, CDR1 is LGHNA and CDR2 is YSLEER. V was shortened by 0 bases and J by 0 bases, with 8 bases between the two germline ends.

A few counts support this clonotype. The chain links TRBV4-1 to TRBJ2-7; TRBD2 agrees at 7 bases. The CDR3 has 17 amino acids. Germline V gene sequence: CDR1 MGHRA, CDR2 YSYEKL. V lost 1 base, J lost 4 bases, and 13 bases stayed unmatched. CDR3 residues: CASSQVLLRGEGYEQYF. CDR3 in DNA: TGCGCCAGCAGCCAAGTCCTCCTCCGGGGGGAGGGTTACGAGCAGTACTTC.

This clonotype has more than one count but fewer than ten. The CDR3 region has the DNA TGTGCCAGCAGCTTAGGGGGACTAGCGGGAGGCGAGCAGTACTTC. Amino acid sequence: CASSLGGLAGGEQYF. The chain links TRBV11-2 to TRBJ2-7; 15 nucleotides agree with TRBD2. Looked up from germline, CDR1 is SGHAT and CDR2 is FQNNGV. V was clipped by 1 base and J by 6 bases; unmatched bases: 1. The CDR3 consists of 15 residues.

This clonotype was recorded many times. This chain uses TRBV6-2 or TRBV6-3 with TRBJ2-7; 14 bases line up with TRBD2. This CDR3 region has 16 residues. Germline loops: CDR1 MNHEY, CDR2 SVGEGT. V lost 0 bases and J lost 6; bases outside the gene matches: 4. CDR3 in DNA: TGTGCCAGCAGTTACTCGAAGGGGACTAGCGGGAGCGAGCAGTACTTC. This codes for CASSYSKGTSGSEQYF.

This clonotype was observed many times. V and J are TRBV5-1 and TRBJ1-1, with 8 bases matching TRBD1. CDR1 SGHRS and CDR2 YFSETQ come from the germline V gene. The CDR3 has 14 residues. J gave up 6 bases and V 0 bases, and 4 bases lay outside the gene matches. CDR3 bases: TGCGCCAGCAGCTTGGGACAGGGGCTCCCTGAAGCTTTCTTT. Translating gives CASSLGQGLPEAFF.

This clonotype was found many times. This chain joins TRBV7-2 and TRBJ2-7; maybe TRBD2 (7 bases). The V gene's germline CDR1 is SGHTA and CDR2 FQGNSA. CDR3 length equals 16 residues. The V gene lost 0 bases and the J gene lost 0 bases, with 12 bases spanning the gap. The CDR3 bases are TGTGCCAGCAGCTTAGCGGGGGGCGGGAGCTCCTACGAGCAGTACTTC. Translating gives CASSLAGGGSSYEQYF.

This clonotype was seen repeatedly, ten times or more. This chain uses TRBV6-6 with TRBJ2-1, with D perhaps TRBD2 (6 bases). The germline V gene encodes CDR1 MNHNY and CDR2 SVGAGI (reference sequence). V was shortened by 0 bases and J by 3 bases, with 9 bases between the two germline ends. The CDR3 extends over 15 amino acids. In DNA, the CDR3 is TGTGCCAGCAGTTACTCACCGGGACTCTACAATGAGCAGTTCTTC. It translates to CASSYSPGLYNEQFF.

This chain links TRBV25-1 with TRBJ2-6, with D tentatively TRBD1 (6 bases). The CDR3 is made up of 18 amino acids. Deletions cut 0 bases from V and 3 bases from J, with 15 bases between. Germline V gives CDR1 MGHDK, CDR2 SYGVNS. The CDR3, as DNA: TGTGCCAGCAGTGAATATCGGCTGGGGGCGCATGGGGCCAACGTCCTGACTTTC. This translates into CASSEYRLGAHGANVLTF.